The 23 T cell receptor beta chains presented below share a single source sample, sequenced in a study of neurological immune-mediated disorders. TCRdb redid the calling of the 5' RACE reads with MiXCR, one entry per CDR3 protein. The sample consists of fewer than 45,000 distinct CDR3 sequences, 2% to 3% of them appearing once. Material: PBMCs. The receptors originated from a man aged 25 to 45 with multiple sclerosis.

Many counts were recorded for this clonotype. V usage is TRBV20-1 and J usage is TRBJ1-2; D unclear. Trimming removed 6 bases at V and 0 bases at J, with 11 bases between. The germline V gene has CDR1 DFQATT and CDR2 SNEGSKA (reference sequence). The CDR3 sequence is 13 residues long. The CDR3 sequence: CSAPSSANYGYTF. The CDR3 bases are TGCAGTGCGCCTTCATCGGCTAACTATGGCTACACCTTC.

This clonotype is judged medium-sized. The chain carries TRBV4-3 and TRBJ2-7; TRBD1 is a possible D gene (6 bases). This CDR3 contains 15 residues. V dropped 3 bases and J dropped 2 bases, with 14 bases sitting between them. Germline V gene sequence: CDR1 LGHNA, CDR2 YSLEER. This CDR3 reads CASSQQSGEPYEQYF. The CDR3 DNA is TGCGCCAGCAGCCAGCAATCAGGGGAGCCCTACGAGCAGTACTTC.

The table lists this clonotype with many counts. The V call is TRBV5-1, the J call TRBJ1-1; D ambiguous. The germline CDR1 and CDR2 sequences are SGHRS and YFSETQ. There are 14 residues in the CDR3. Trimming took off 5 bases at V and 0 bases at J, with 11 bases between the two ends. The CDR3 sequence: CASSSTLLNTEAFF. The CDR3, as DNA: TGCGCCAGCAGTTCGACACTACTGAACACTGAAGCTTTCTTT.

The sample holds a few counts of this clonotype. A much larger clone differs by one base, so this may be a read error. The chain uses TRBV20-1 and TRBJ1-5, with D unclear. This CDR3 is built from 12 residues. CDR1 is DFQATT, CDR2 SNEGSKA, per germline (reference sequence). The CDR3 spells CSAEGHNLPQHF. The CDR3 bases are TGCAGTGCTGAGGGTCACAATCTGCCCCAGCATTTT.

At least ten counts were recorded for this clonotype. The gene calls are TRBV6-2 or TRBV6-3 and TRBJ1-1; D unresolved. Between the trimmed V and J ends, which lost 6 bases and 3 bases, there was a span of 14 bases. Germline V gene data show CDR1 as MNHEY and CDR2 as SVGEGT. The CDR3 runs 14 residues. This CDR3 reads CASSNSRRDTEAFF. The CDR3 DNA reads TGTGCCAGCAGCAACAGCCGGCGGGACACTGAAGCTTTCTTT.

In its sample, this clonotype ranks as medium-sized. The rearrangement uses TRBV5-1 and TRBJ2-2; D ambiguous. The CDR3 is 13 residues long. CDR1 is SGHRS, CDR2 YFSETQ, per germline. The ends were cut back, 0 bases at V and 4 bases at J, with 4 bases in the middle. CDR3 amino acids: CASSLDPTGELFF. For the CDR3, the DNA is TGCGCCAGCAGCTTGGATCCCACCGGGGAGCTGTTTTTT.

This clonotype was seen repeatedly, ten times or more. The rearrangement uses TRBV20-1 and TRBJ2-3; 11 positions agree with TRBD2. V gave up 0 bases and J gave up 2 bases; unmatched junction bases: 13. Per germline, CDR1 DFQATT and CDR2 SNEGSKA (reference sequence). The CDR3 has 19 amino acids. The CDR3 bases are TGCAGTGCTAGAGATTCAGCTCGGACTAGCGGGTCCTACACAGATACGCAGTATTTT. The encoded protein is CSARDSARTSGSYTDTQYF.

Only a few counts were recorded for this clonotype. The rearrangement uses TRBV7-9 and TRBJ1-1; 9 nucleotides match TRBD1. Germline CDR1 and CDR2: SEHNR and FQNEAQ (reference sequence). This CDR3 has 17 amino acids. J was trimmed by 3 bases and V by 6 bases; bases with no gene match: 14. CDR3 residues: CASSAYKPGQGDTEAFF. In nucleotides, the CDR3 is TGTGCCAGCAGTGCGTACAAACCGGGACAGGGCGACACTGAAGCTTTCTTT.

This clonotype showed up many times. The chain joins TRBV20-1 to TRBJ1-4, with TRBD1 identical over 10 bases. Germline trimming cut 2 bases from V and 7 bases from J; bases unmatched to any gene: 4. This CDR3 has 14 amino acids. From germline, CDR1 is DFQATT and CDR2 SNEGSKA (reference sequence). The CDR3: CSARRDRGAEKLFF. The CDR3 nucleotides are TGCAGTGCTAGACGGGACAGGGGAGCTGAAAAACTGTTTTTT.

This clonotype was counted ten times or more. The CDR3 here is CATSDTLDTGELFF. DNA of the CDR3: TGTGCCACCAGTGACACCTTGGACACCGGGGAGCTGTTTTTT. This chain links TRBV24-1 with TRBJ2-2; D is undetermined. In germline, CDR1 is KGHDR, CDR2 SFDVKD. V lost 4 bases to trimming and J lost 3 bases, with 8 bases between them. This CDR3 has 14 amino acids.

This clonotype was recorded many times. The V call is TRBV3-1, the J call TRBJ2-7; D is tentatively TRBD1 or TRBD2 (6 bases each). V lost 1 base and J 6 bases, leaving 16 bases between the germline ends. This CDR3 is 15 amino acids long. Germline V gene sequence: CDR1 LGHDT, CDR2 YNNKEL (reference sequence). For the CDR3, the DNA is TGTGCCAGCAGCCAAGGGCGAGGGGGGAATTCCGAGCAGTACTTC. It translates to CASSQGRGGNSEQYF.

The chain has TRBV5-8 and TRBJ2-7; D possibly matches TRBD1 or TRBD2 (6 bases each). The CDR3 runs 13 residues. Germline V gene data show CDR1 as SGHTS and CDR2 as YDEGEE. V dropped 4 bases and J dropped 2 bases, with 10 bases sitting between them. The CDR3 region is CASSRGPAYEQYF. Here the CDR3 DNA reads TGTGCCAGCAGCCGGGGGCCCGCCTACGAGCAGTACTTC.

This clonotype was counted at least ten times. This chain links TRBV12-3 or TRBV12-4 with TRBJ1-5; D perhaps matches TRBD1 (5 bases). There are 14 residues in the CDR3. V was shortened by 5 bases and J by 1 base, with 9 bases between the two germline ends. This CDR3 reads CASSQGFSNQPQHF. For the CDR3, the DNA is TGTGCCAGCAGTCAGGGTTTCAGCAATCAGCCCCAGCATTTT.

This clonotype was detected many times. The CDR3 loop is CASSLVPHSAKAYEQYF. CDR3 bases: TGCGCCAGCAGCTTGGTCCCCCACTCGGCCAAGGCCTACGAGCAGTACTTC. The chain couples TRBV5-1 to TRBJ2-7; no reliable D call. The CDR3 extends over 17 amino acids. V lost 0 bases, J lost 2 bases, and 18 bases lay in between. Germline V lookup: CDR1 SGHRS, CDR2 YFSETQ.

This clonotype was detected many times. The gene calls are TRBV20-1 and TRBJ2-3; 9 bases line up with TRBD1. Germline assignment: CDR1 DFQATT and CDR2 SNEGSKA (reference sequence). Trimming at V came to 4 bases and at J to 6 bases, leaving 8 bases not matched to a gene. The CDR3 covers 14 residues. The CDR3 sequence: CSAKPGQGTDTQYF. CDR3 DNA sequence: TGCAGTGCTAAACCGGGACAGGGTACGGATACGCAGTATTTT.

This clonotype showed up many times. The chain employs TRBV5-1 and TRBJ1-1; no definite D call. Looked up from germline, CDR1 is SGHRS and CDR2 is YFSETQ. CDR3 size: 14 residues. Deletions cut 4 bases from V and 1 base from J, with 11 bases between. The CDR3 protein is CASSPLAANTEAFF. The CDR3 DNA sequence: TGCGCCAGCAGCCCCCTGGCGGCGAACACTGAAGCTTTCTTT.

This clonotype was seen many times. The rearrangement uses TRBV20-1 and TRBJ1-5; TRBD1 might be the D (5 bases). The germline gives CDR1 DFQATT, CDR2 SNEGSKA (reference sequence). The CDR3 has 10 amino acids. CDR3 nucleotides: TGCAGGGCTCGGGGGGGGCCCCAGCATTTT. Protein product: CRARGGPQHF.

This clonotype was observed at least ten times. CDR3 region: CAISGTEQPQHF. The CDR3 DNA is TGTGCCATCAGCGGGACAGAACAGCCCCAGCATTTT. The rearrangement joins TRBV10-3 to TRBJ1-5, with 7 bases identical to TRBD1. V lost 6 bases and J lost 7; bases outside the gene matches: 3. Germline CDR1 and CDR2: ENHRY and SYGVKD. The CDR3 has 12 amino acids.

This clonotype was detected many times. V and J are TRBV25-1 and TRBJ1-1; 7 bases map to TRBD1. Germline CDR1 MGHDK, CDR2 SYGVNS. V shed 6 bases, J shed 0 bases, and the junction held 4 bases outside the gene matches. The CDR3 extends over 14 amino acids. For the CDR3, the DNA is TGTGCCAGCAGGGAGACAGGGATGAACACTGAAGCTTTCTTT. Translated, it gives CASRETGMNTEAFF.

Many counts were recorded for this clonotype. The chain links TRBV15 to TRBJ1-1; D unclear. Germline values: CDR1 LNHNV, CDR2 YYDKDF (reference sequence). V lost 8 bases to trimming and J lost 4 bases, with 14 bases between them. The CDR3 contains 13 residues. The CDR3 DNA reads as TGTGCCACCCGGAGGGCGGCGAGCACTGAAGCTTTCTTT. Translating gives CATRRAASTEAFF.

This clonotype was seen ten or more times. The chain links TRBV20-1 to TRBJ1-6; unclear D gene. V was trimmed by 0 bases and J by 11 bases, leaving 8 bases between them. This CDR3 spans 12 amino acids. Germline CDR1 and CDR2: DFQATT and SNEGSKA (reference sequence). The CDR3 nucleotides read TGCAGTGCTAGAGATCAAGGGCCACCCCTCCACTTT. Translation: CSARDQGPPLHF.

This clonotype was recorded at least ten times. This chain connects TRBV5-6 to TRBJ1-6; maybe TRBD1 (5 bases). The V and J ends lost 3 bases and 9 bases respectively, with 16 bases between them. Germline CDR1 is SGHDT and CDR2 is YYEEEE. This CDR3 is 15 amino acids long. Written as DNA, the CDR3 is TGTGCCAGCAGCTCTGATACGTCAGGGTTTTCACCCCTCCACTTT. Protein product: CASSSDTSGFSPLHF.

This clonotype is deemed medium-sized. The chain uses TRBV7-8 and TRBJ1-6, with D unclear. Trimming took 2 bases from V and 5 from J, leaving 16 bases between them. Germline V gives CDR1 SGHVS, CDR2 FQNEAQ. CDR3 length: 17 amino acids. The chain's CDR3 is CASSLSFPTADNSPLHF. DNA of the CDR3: TGTGCCAGCAGCTTATCGTTTCCGACGGCAGATAATTCACCCCTCCACTTT.